This T cell receptor beta chain came from a study of Graves' ophthalmopathy and Graves' hyperthyroidism. This CDR3 is built from 14 residues. CDR1 is MNHNS and CDR2 is SASEGT in the germline V gene. Trimming removed 6 bases from V and 8 bases from J; junction bases left unmatched: 8. Scientists amplified the TCR beta CDR3 regions from RNA transcripts. RT-PCR in the first round used HTBI primers; a second-round multiplex PCR followed. One entry per CDR3 protein results from TCRdb running MiXCR on the multiplex PCR reads. This sample has around 51,000 distinct CDR3 sequences, with 50% found just once. The chain employs TRBV6-1 and TRBJ2-1, with 9 positions matching TRBD1. This sequence was found in an adult man with Graves' ophthalmopathy. Sequencing input: peripheral blood. This CDR3 is CASRQTGGDDEQFF. The CDR3 nucleotides are TGTGCCAGCAGGCAGACAGGGGGAGATGATGAGCAGTTCTTC.